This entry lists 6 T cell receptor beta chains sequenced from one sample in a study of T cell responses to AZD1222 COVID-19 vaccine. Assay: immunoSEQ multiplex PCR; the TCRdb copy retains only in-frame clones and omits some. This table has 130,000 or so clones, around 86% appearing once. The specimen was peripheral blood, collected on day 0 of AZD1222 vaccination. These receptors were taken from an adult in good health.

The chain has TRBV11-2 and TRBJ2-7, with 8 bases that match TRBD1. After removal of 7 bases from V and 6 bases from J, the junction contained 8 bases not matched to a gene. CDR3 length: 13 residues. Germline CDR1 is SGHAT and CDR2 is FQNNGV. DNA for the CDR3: TGTGCCAGCACCCCGACAGGGGTTGGCGAGCAGTACTTC. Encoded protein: CASTPTGVGEQYF.

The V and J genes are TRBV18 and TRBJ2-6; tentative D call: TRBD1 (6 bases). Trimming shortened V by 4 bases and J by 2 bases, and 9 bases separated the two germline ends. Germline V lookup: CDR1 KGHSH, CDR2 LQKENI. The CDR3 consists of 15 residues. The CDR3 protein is CASSLGGTGANVLTF. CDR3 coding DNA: TGTGCCAGCTCACTTGGGGGCACTGGGGCCAACGTCCTGACTTTC.

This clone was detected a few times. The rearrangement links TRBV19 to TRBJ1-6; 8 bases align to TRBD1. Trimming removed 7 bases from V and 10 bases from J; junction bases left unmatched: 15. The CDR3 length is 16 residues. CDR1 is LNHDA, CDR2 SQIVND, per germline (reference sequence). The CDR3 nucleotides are TGTGCCAGTACCTCCCTCGACGCAGGGGGCCGGTCACCCCTCCACTTT. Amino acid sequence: CASTSLDAGGRSPLHF.

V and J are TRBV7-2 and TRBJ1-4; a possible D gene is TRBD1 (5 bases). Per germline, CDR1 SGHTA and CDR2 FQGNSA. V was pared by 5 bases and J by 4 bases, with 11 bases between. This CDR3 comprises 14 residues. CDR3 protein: CASSAGTNNEKLFF. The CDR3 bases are TGTGCCAGCAGCGCCGGGACTAATAATGAAAAACTGTTTTTT. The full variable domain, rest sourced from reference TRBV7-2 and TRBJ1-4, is GAGVSQSPSNKVTEKGKDVELRCDPISGHTALYWYRQSLGQGLEFLIYFQGNSAPDKSGLPSDRFSAERTGGSVSTLTIQRTQQEDSAVYLCASSAGTNNEKLFFGSGTQLSVL.

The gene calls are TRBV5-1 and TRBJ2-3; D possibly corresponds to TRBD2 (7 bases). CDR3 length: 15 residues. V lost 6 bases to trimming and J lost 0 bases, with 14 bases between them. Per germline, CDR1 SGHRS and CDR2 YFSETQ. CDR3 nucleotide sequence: TGCGCCAGCAACGGGCGGGGGCTTAGCACAGATACGCAGTATTTT. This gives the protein CASNGRGLSTDTQYF.

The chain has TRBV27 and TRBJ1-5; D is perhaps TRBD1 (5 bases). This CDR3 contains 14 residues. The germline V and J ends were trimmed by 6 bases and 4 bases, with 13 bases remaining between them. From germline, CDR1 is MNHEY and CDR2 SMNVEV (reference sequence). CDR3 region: CASRGGAGNQPQHF. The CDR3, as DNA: TGTGCCAGCAGGGGGGGAGCGGGGAATCAGCCCCAGCATTTT.